The 18 T cell receptor beta chains given below trace back to one sample, sequenced in a study of blood T cell repertoires in COVID-19. Using immunoSEQ multiplex PCR, the repertoire was profiled, and TCRdb retains in-frame clones only, with some absent. The sample shows tens of thousands of clones, 88% of them seen only once. The specimen was peripheral blood. Receptor source: a woman older than 75 with acute or convalescent COVID-19.

V and J are TRBV7-2 and TRBJ1-1, with a possible D match to TRBD1 (6 bases). The V gene's germline CDR1 is SGHTA and CDR2 FQGNSA. The CDR3 loop spans 14 amino acids. Deletions cut 5 bases from V and 1 base from J, with 11 bases between. The CDR3 is CASSASQGNTEAFF. CDR3 nucleotides: TGTGCCAGCAGCGCTTCACAGGGGAACACTGAAGCTTTCTTT.

The V call is TRBV3-1 (or the pseudogene TRBV3-2), the J call TRBJ2-2; D is perhaps TRBD2 (5 bases). V shed 0 bases and J shed 5 bases, with 10 bases lying between them. CDR1 is LGHDT, CDR2 YNNKEL, per germline (reference sequence). This CDR3 is built from 15 residues. The CDR3 spells CASSQDQVATGELFF. In DNA form, the CDR3 reads TGTGCCAGCAGCCAAGACCAGGTAGCGACCGGGGAGCTGTTTTTT.

The J gene is TRBJ1-2, the V gene TRBV3-1 (or the pseudogene TRBV3-2); D is perhaps TRBD1 (5 bases). CDR1 and CDR2 from the germline V gene are LGHDT and YNNKEL (reference sequence). The CDR3 has 17 amino acids. The V gene lost 4 bases and the J gene lost 5 bases, with 23 bases spanning the gap. The CDR3 DNA reads as TGTGCCAGCAGCCTTCAAGGGGTCCTCCTACCAGCTTATGGCTACACCTTC. This codes for CASSLQGVLLPAYGYTF.

The chain has TRBV5-6 and TRBJ1-4, with a weak D call TRBD1 (6 bases). V lost 5 bases and J lost 0, with 11 bases in between. The CDR3 covers 15 residues. Germline values: CDR1 SGHDT, CDR2 YYEEEE. CDR3 coding DNA: TGTGCCAGCAGAGGACAGAAAGCAACTAATGAAAAACTGTTTTTT. Amino acids: CASRGQKATNEKLFF.

The V gene is TRBV5-1, the J gene TRBJ2-1, with a tentative D call TRBD1 (5 bases). This CDR3 is 15 amino acids long. The germline gives CDR1 SGHRS, CDR2 YFSETQ. Between the trimmed V and J ends, which lost 4 bases and 3 bases, there was a span of 14 bases. In nucleotides, the CDR3 is TGCGCCAGCAGCCTGCCTCTAGGGGACTACAATGAGCAGTTCTTC. As protein: CASSLPLGDYNEQFF.

This sequence joins TRBV15 and TRBJ1-6, with D uncertain. The germline CDR1 and CDR2 sequences are LNHNV and YYDKDF (reference sequence). CDR3 length: 15 amino acids. V gave up 2 bases and J gave up 10 bases, with 15 bases separating them. The CDR3 coding sequence is TGTGCCACCAGCAGATCCCCCGGAGTCCCCTCACCCCTCCACTTT. Amino acid sequence: CATSRSPGVPSPLHF.

This rearrangement joins TRBV6-1 to TRBJ1-2, with TRBD1 as a possible D gene (6 bases). The V end lost 0 bases, the J end lost 8 bases, and 19 bases lay between the germline ends. CDR3 size: 16 residues. Germline V gene lookup returns CDR1 MNHNS and CDR2 SASEGT. The CDR3 DNA reads as TGTGCCAGCAGTGAAGCGAGCAGGGGACGCTGGGGCGGCTACACCTTC. Translating gives CASSEASRGRWGGYTF.

The V and J genes are TRBV27 and TRBJ2-3; TRBD1 might be the D (6 bases). V lost 8 bases to trimming and J lost 1 base, with 13 bases between them. The CDR3 consists of 14 residues. CDR1 is MNHEY and CDR2 is SMNVEV in the germline V gene (reference sequence). CDR3 loop: CASSRRTGTDTQYF. In nucleotides, the CDR3 is TGTGCCAGCTCTAGACGGACAGGCACAGATACGCAGTATTTT.

The rearrangement uses TRBV11-2 and TRBJ1-2, with 9 bases aligning to TRBD1. This CDR3 region has 17 residues. The ends lost 5 bases at V and 2 bases at J; junction bases unmatched: 12. From germline, CDR1 is SGHAT and CDR2 FQNNGV. In nucleotides, the CDR3 is TGTGCCAGCAGCCCCGGGACAGGGACCTCTGCGAACTATGGCTACACCTTC. Amino acids: CASSPGTGTSANYGYTF.

This sequence joins TRBV6-2 or TRBV6-3 and TRBJ1-5, with 9 bases identical to TRBD1. Losses at the gene ends were 5 bases for V and 6 bases for J; bases not matched to a gene: 8. Germline lookup yields CDR1 MNHEY and CDR2 SVGEGT. The CDR3 spans 15 residues. CDR3 sequence reads: CASSKGDRVSQPQHF. CDR3 in DNA: TGTGCCAGCAGTAAGGGGGACAGGGTAAGTCAGCCCCAGCATTTT.

This chain joins TRBV5-6 and TRBJ1-2, with 9 nucleotides matching TRBD1. The length of the CDR3 is 16 residues. Germline V lookup: CDR1 SGHDT, CDR2 YYEEEE. After removal of 2 bases from V and 7 bases from J, the junction contained 12 bases not matched to a gene. The CDR3 spells CASSLPGTGHAAGYTF. The CDR3 nucleotides read TGTGCCAGCAGCTTACCCGGGACAGGGCATGCAGCTGGCTACACCTTC.

CDR3 coding DNA: TGTGCCAGCATCTACGCGGACTCCCGCAACAATGAGCAGTTCTTC. Protein product: CASIYADSRNNEQFF. The gene calls are TRBV7-9 and TRBJ2-1; D perhaps matches TRBD2 (5 bases). Trimming left V 7 bases short and J 5 bases short, with 18 bases between. The CDR3 sequence is 15 residues long. CDR1 is SEHNR and CDR2 is FQNEAQ in the germline V gene (reference sequence).

The chain carries TRBV4-2 and TRBJ2-3; 12 bases are shared with TRBD2. The CDR3 runs 17 residues. V lost 5 bases to trimming and J lost 2 bases; unmatched junction nucleotides: 8. The V gene's germline CDR1 is LGHNA and CDR2 YNFKEQ. CDR3 DNA: TGTGCCAGCAGCTCCCGACTAGCGGGGGAGTTCACAGATACGCAGTATTTT. As protein: CASSSRLAGEFTDTQYF.

This sequence joins TRBV11-1 and TRBJ2-3; D unresolved. The V gene lost 5 bases and the J gene lost 2 bases, with 5 bases spanning the gap. This CDR3 spans 12 amino acids. Germline V gene data show CDR1 as SGHAT and CDR2 as FQDESV (reference sequence). The CDR3 is CASSRDTDTQYF. Here the CDR3 DNA reads TGTGCCAGCAGCAGAGACACAGATACGCAGTATTTT.

Points on this clone: Other DNA sequences within the sample encode an identical CDR3. The chain couples TRBV19 to TRBJ2-7; D gene ambiguous. The germline V gene has CDR1 LNHDA and CDR2 SQIVND (reference sequence). The CDR3 spans 13 residues. Trimming cost V 3 bases and J 0 bases, with 6 bases left between them. CDR3 loop: CASSIPGSYEQYF. The CDR3 DNA sequence: TGTGCCAGTAGTATCCCCGGCTCCTACGAGCAGTACTTC.

This sequence joins TRBV5-1 and TRBJ2-7, with a possible D match to TRBD1 (5 bases). CDR1 is SGHRS, CDR2 YFSETQ, per germline. CDR3 length: 13 amino acids. The V end lost 1 base, the J end lost 2 bases, and 7 bases lay between the germline ends. Written as DNA, the CDR3 is TGCGCCAGCAGCTTGTACAGGACCTACGAGCAGTACTTC. Protein: CASSLYRTYEQYF. The whole variable domain, remainder taken from reference TRBV5-1 and TRBJ2-7, is KAGVTQTPRYLIKTRGQQVTLSCSPISGHRSVSWYQQTPGQGLQFLFEYFSETQRNKGNFPGRFSGRQFSNSRSEMNVSTLELGDSALYLCASSLYRTYEQYFGPGTRLTVT.

The V call is TRBV5-5, the J call TRBJ1-1, with 7 bases lining up with TRBD1. Germline V CDR1 and CDR2: SGHKS, YYEKEE (reference sequence). Trimming took 0 bases from V and 4 from J; bases not matched to a gene: 3. The CDR3 is 14 residues long. The CDR3 region is CASSLGQGGTEAFF. CDR3 DNA: TGTGCCAGCAGCTTGGGCCAGGGGGGCACTGAAGCTTTCTTT.

The genes are TRBV10-3 and TRBJ1-3; 9 nucleotides line up with TRBD1. Trimming at V came to 5 bases and at J to 4 bases, leaving 3 bases not matched to a gene. There are 14 residues in the CDR3. Germline V gene sequence: CDR1 ENHRY, CDR2 SYGVKD. The CDR3 here is CAISRTGEGNTIYF. In DNA, the CDR3 is TGTGCCATCAGTAGGACAGGGGAAGGAAACACCATATATTTT.